This T cell receptor beta chain was observed in a study of beta chain features in type 1 diabetes. Study in general: Over all samples combined, some 99,000,000 sorted cells were examined.

This clone was counted between two and nine times. The isolated RNA, all of it, was reverse transcribed, so expressed TCRB transcripts were what got sequenced. TCRdb keeps only in-frame clones here, not all; method: immunoSEQ multiplex PCR. This table holds about 450,000 clones, 10% to 12% found once. Germline values: CDR1 SEHNR, CDR2 FQNEAQ (reference sequence). The CDR3 runs 16 residues. V lost 5 bases to trimming and J lost 8 bases, with 24 bases between them. The chain has TRBV7-9 and TRBJ1-2; D is unresolved. This receptor was identified in a woman younger than 30 in good health. Sample: naive CD4+ T cells from blood. The CDR3, as DNA: TGTGCCAGCAGCCCAACCTCCGACGGAGTAAGAGAGGGCTACACCTTC. Translation: CASSPTSDGVREGYTF. Supplemented by reference TRBV7-9 and TRBJ1-2, the full variable domain reads DTGVSQNPRHKITKRGQNVTFRCDPISEHNRLYWYRQTLGQGPEFLTYFQNEAQLEKSRLLSDRFSAERPKGSFSTLEIQRTEQGDSAMYLCASSPTSDGVREGYTFGSGTRLTVV.